This TCR beta chain was identified during a study of cytomegalovirus exposure and HLA in healthy donors. Points from the study as a whole: The authors assumed roughly uniform sequencing depth across donors for presence/absence analyses.

The PCR contained 60 Vbeta and 13 Jbeta primers. Sequencing was performed with immunoSEQ multiplex PCR; in TCRdb, only in-frame clones are kept and a portion is missing. The sample lists about 190,000 clones, roughly 77% occurring once. V dropped 1 base and J dropped 5; count of bases not matched to a gene: 4. There are 15 residues in the CDR3. The germline V gene has CDR1 MNHNS and CDR2 SASEGT. As to this clone: Its antigen remains unidentified.

Sample: PBMCs. This chain joins TRBV6-1 and TRBJ2-1; 8 nucleotides match TRBD2. The TCR comes from a man in his forties in good health and CMV-seropositive. The CDR3 nucleotides are TGTGCCAGCAGTGAAGGAGCGGGGGCCCACAATGAGCAGTTCTTC. Its translation: CASSEGAGAHNEQFF.